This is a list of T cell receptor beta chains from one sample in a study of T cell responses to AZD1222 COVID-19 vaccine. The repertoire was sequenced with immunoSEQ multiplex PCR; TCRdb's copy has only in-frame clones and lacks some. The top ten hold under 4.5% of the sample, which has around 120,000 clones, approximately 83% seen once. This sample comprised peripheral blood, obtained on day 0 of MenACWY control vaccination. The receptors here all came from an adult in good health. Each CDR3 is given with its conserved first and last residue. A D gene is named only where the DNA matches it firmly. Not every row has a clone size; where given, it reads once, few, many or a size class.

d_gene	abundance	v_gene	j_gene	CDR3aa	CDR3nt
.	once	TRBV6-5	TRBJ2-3	CASSEGPYTQYF	TGTGCCAGCAGCGAGGGGCCTTATACGCAGTATTTT
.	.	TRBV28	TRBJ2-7	CASTLIGLRVEQYF	TGTGCCAGCACCCTTATTGGGCTCCGGGTCGAGCAGTACTTC
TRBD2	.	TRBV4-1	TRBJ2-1	CASSQDGFSGGASEQFF	TGCGCCAGCAGCCAAGATGGGTTTAGCGGGGGGGCTAGTGAGCAGTTCTTC
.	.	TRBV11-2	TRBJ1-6	CASSIPNSPLHF	TGTGCCAGCAGCATCCCAAATTCACCCCTCCACTTT
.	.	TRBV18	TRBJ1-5	CASSDQGLGQPQHF	TGTGCCAGCTCAGATCAGGGACTCGGTCAGCCCCAGCATTTT
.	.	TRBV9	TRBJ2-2	CASSVLNGELFF	TGTGCCAGCAGCGTACTGAACGGGGAGCTGTTTTTT
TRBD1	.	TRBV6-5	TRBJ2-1	CASRDRIYNEQFF	TGTGCCAGCAGGGACAGGATCTACAATGAGCAGTTCTTC
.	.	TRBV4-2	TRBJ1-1	CASSQGGVETEAFF	TGTGCCAGCAGCCAGGGGGGCGTGGAGACTGAAGCTTTCTTT
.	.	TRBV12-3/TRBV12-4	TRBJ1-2	CASSFGFGYTF	TGTGCCAGCAGTTTCGGTTTTGGCTACACCTTC
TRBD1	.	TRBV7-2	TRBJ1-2	CASSLAGQTNYGYTF	TGTGCCAGCAGCTTAGCGGGACAGACTAACTATGGCTACACCTTC
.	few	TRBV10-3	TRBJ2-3	CAISEFQGDTQYF	TGTGCCATCAGTGAGTTCCAGGGGGATACGCAGTATTTT
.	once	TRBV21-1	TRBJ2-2	CASSNIGQANTGELFF	TGTGCCAGCAGCAACATCGGACAGGCGAACACCGGGGAGCTGTTTTTT
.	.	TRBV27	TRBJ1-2	CASSSRHPLQGPVGSGYTF	TGTGCCAGCAGTTCCCGCCACCCCCTCCAAGGGCCGGTCGGGTCTGGCTACACCTTC
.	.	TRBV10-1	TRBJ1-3	CASMDSSGNTIYF	TGCGCCAGCATGGACAGCTCTGGAAACACCATATATTTT
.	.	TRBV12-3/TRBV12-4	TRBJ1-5	CASSPTRQPQHF	TGTGCCAGCAGCCCTACGAGGCAGCCCCAGCATTTT
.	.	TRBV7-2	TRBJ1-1	CASSLQAGTEAFF	TGTGCCAGCAGCTTACAGGCGGGGACTGAAGCTTTCTTT
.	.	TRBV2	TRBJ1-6	CASSQNNSPLHF	TGTGCCAGCAGTCAAAATAATTCACCCCTCCACTTT
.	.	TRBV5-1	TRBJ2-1	CASSLGGAGNEQFF	TGCGCCAGCAGCTTGGGTGGGGCAGGGAATGAGCAGTTCTTC
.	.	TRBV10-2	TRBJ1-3	CASTGAGPTSGNTIYF	TGCGCCAGCACTGGGGCCGGTCCAACCTCTGGAAACACCATATATTTT
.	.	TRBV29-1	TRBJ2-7	CSVEMSQQGHEQYF	TGCAGCGTTGAAATGTCGCAGCAAGGACACGAGCAGTACTTC
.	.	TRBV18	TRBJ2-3	CASSPRGAGIDTQYF	TGTGCCAGCTCACCACGAGGGGCCGGTATAGATACGCAGTATTTT
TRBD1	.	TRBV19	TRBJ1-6	CASSIPWDRVKNSPLHF	TGTGCCAGTAGTATCCCCTGGGACAGGGTCAAGAATTCACCCCTCCACTTT
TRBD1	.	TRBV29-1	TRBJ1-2	CSVSTGIGYGYTF	TGCAGCGTTTCGACAGGGATCGGCTATGGCTACACCTTC
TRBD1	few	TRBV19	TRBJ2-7	CASSTATGFGRKYEQYF	TGTGCCAGTAGCACGGCGACAGGGTTCGGAAGGAAATACGAGCAGTACTTC
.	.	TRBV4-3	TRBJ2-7	CASSQAPAAGASSYEQYF	TGCGCCAGCAGCCAAGCCCCAGCAGCAGGGGCGAGCTCCTACGAGCAGTACTTC
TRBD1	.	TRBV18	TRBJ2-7	CASSLYTGGASYEQYF	TGTGCCAGCTCACTATATACAGGGGGCGCCTCCTACGAGCAGTACTTC
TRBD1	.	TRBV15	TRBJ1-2	CATSDRTGEDYGYTF	TGTGCCACCAGCGACCGGACAGGGGAGGACTATGGCTACACCTTC
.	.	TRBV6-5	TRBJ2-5	CASIPRLGVQETQYF	TGTGCCAGCATACCCCGTCTGGGGGTCCAAGAGACCCAGTACTTC
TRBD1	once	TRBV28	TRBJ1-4	CASSLSGTDTIFGEKLFF	TGTGCCAGCAGTTTATCCGGGACAGATACTATCTTCGGTGAAAAACTGTTTTTT
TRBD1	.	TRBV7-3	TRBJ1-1	CASSITGGGTEAFF	TGTGCCAGCAGCATCACAGGGGGCGGCACTGAAGCTTTCTTT
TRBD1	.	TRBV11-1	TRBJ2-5	CASKIRTGGGETQYF	TGTGCCAGCAAAATACGGACAGGGGGCGGAGAGACCCAGTACTTC
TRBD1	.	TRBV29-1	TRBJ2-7	CGIIQGTPPYEQYF	TGCGGAATCATACAGGGGACACCGCCCTACGAGCAGTACTTC
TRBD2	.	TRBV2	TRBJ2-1	CASSESGVIYNEQFF	TGTGCCAGCAGTGAAAGCGGGGTCATCTACAATGAGCAGTTCTTC
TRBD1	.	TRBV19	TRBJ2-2	CASRTGETNTGELFF	TGTGCCAGTAGAACAGGGGAGACGAACACCGGGGAGCTGTTTTTT
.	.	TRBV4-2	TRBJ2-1	CASSQDMTSSYNEQFF	TGTGCCAGCAGCCAAGACATGACCAGCTCCTACAATGAGCAGTTCTTC
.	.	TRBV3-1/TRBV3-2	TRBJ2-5	CASSQDLKDGETQYF	TGTGCCAGCAGCCAAGATTTGAAGGACGGAGAGACCCAGTACTTC
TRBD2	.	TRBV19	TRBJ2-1	CASTESGGAFNEQFF	TGTGCCAGTACCGAAAGCGGGGGGGCGTTCAATGAGCAGTTCTTC
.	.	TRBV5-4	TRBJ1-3	CASSSQVDSGNTIYF	TGTGCCAGCAGCTCCCAGGTTGACTCTGGAAACACCATATATTTT
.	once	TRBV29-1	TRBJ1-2	CSVAKQGESFYGYTF	TGCAGCGTAGCAAAACAGGGTGAGAGTTTCTATGGCTACACCTTC
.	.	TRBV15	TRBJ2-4	CATSRATGPAQYF	TGTGCCACCAGCAGAGCTACAGGTCCAGCTCAGTACTTC
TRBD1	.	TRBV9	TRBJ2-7	CASSGGAGGGYEQYF	TGTGCCAGCAGCGGAGGGGCAGGGGGCGGCTACGAGCAGTACTTC
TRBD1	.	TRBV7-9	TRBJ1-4	CASSLDRQKLFF	TGTGCCAGCAGTTTGGACAGGCAAAAACTGTTTTTT
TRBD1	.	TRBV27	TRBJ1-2	CGTGTANYGYTF	TGTGGTACAGGGACAGCTAACTATGGCTACACCTTC